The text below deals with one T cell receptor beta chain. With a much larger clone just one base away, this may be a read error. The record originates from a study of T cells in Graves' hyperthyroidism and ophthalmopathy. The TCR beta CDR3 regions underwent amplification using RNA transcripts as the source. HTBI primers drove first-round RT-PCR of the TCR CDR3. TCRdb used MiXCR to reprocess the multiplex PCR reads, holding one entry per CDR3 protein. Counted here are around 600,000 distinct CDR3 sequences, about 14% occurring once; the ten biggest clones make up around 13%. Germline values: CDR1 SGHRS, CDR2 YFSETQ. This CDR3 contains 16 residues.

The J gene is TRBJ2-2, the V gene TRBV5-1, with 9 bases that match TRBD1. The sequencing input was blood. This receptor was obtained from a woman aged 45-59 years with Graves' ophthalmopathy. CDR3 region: CASSLRTGENTGELLF. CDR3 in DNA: TGCGCCAGCAGCTTGAGGACAGGGGAGAACACCGGGGAGCTGCTTTTT.